Shown below are 28 T cell receptor beta chains from a single sample sequenced in a study of T cell changes during pregnancy in multiple sclerosis. Some clones are missing from TCRdb's copy, which holds only in-frame ones; the method was immunoSEQ multiplex PCR. This table has just over 50,000 clones, approximately 94% appearing once. Sample: CD4+ T cells from peripheral blood mononuclear cells, taken in the second trimester of pregnancy. The receptors stem from a female donor with multiple sclerosis, enrolled in a pregnancy study.

The chain employs TRBV19 and TRBJ1-5, with 7 bases that match TRBD1. CDR1 and CDR2 (germline): LNHDA, SQIVND (reference sequence). V trimming: 2 bases; J trimming: 7 bases; junction bases outside the gene matches: 5. The CDR3 is 14 amino acids. The CDR3 loop reads CASSIRQGGQPQHF. CDR3 sequence (DNA): TGTGCCAGTAGTATAAGGCAGGGGGGCCAGCCCCAGCATTTT.

The chain couples TRBV7-3 to TRBJ2-3, with 7 bases that match TRBD2. Germline CDR1 SGHTA, CDR2 FQGTGA. The CDR3 is 17 residues long. The trim removed 5 bases at V and 2 bases at J, leaving 13 bases unmatched. This CDR3 reads CASSISPRGIFTDTQYF. CDR3 sequence (DNA): TGTGCCAGCAGCATCAGTCCGCGGGGGATCTTCACAGATACGCAGTATTTT.

V gene TRBV5-1 combines with J gene TRBJ1-6; D is uncertain. The CDR3 contains 15 residues. V was clipped by 4 bases and J by 10 bases, with 18 bases between them. Germline CDR1 and CDR2: SGHRS and YFSETQ. The CDR3 region has the DNA TGCGCCAGCAGCCCGGGGATCCTGGCAGAATCACCCCTCCACTTT. Protein product: CASSPGILAESPLHF.

The chain combines TRBV5-1 with TRBJ1-4; maybe TRBD1 (5 bases). This CDR3 has 15 amino acids. CDR1 is SGHRS and CDR2 is YFSETQ in the germline V gene. Trimming took 4 bases from V and 5 from J, leaving 15 bases between them. CDR3 in amino acids: CASSPGRGGNEKLFF. The CDR3 DNA follows: TGCGCCAGCAGCCCCGGGAGGGGCGGGAATGAAAAACTGTTTTTT. Drawing the rest from reference TRBV5-1 and TRBJ1-4, the complete variable domain is KAGVTQTPRYLIKTRGQQVTLSCSPISGHRSVSWYQQTPGQGLQFLFEYFSETQRNKGNFPGRFSGRQFSNSRSEMNVSTLELGDSALYLCASSPGRGGNEKLFFGSGTQLSVL.

This clone was counted only a few times. The rearrangement uses TRBV5-1 and TRBJ1-2, with D possibly matching TRBD1 (5 bases). Germline V CDR1 and CDR2: SGHRS, YFSETQ. The CDR3 loop spans 13 amino acids. V dropped 1 base and J dropped 2 bases, with 6 bases sitting between them. The CDR3 loop reads CASSLSGNYGYTF. CDR3 in DNA: TGCGCCAGCAGCTTGTCAGGGAACTATGGCTACACCTTC.

This clone came up many times. Different DNA sequences within this sample yield the same CDR3. V gene TRBV4-3 combines with J gene TRBJ1-2, with D perhaps TRBD1 (6 bases). Per the germline V gene, CDR1 is LGHNA and CDR2 is YSLEER. The CDR3 loop spans 14 amino acids. With 0 bases removed from V and 5 bases from J, the gap between germline ends came to 10 bases. The CDR3 nucleotides read TGCGCCAGCAGCCAAGAGGGGGCGCGGTATGGCTACACCTTC. It is translated as CASSQEGARYGYTF.

The chain recombines TRBV30 with TRBJ2-6; D gene unclear. V lost 0 bases and J lost 0, with 3 bases in between. CDR3 length: 14 residues. Germline CDR1 and CDR2: GTSNPN and SVGIG (reference sequence). CDR3 sequence: CAWSVHSGANVLTF. Here the CDR3 DNA reads TGTGCCTGGAGTGTACACTCTGGGGCCAACGTCCTGACTTTC.

This chain connects TRBV7-2 to TRBJ1-1; D unclear. The germline CDR1 and CDR2 sequences are SGHTA and FQGNSA. V gave up 2 bases and J gave up 0 bases, with 10 bases separating them. CDR3 length: 15 residues. The CDR3 DNA follows: TGTGCCAGCAGCTTAAGGCCGGCGGTGAACACTGAAGCTTTCTTT. This encodes CASSLRPAVNTEAFF. Full variable domain (missing parts from reference TRBV7-2 and TRBJ1-1): GAGVSQSPSNKVTEKGKDVELRCDPISGHTALYWYRQSLGQGLEFLIYFQGNSAPDKSGLPSDRFSAERTGGSVSTLTIQRTQQEDSAVYLCASSLRPAVNTEAFFGQGTRLTVV.

The chain carries TRBV7-2 and TRBJ2-5; 8 bases match TRBD1. Unmatched junction bases numbered 9, after V lost 5 bases and J lost 1 base. CDR3 length: 16 amino acids. Per germline, CDR1 SGHTA and CDR2 FQGNSA. CDR3 DNA sequence: TGTGCCAGCAGCCCGCGGACAGGGAAGGGCCAAGAGACCCAGTACTTC. It translates to CASSPRTGKGQETQYF.

The chain combines TRBV10-3 with TRBJ2-7, with D possibly being TRBD1 (5 bases). This CDR3 contains 13 residues. CDR1 and CDR2 (germline): ENHRY, SYGVKD. Deletions cut 10 bases from V and 6 bases from J, with 19 bases between. Here the CDR3 reads CATTDRPDGEQYF. The CDR3 region has the DNA TGTGCCACTACAGACAGACCTGACGGCGAGCAGTACTTC.

V usage is TRBV5-1 and J usage is TRBJ2-5; D gene unclear. With 0 bases removed from V and 2 bases from J, the gap between germline ends came to 8 bases. Germline-derived CDR1 and CDR2 are SGHRS and YFSETQ. The CDR3 loop spans 14 amino acids. The CDR3 region is CASSLEPGQETQYF. The CDR3 DNA reads TGCGCCAGCAGCTTGGAGCCAGGTCAAGAGACCCAGTACTTC.

This chain joins TRBV5-4 and TRBJ2-2; a possible D gene is TRBD1 (5 bases). V was clipped by 4 bases and J by 5 bases, with 12 bases between them. The CDR3 totals 14 residues. Germline CDR1 is SGHNT and CDR2 is YYREEE (reference sequence). The CDR3 nucleotides read TGTGCCAGCAGCATAAGGCAGGGAACCGGGGAGCTGTTTTTT. Residues: CASSIRQGTGELFF.

A word on this clone: A junction end diverges from the germline sequence, so it may reflect a read error. The genes are TRBV7-9 and TRBJ2-7; TRBD1 might be the D (5 bases). The V gene's germline CDR1 is SEHNR and CDR2 FQNEAQ (reference sequence). There are 11 residues in the CDR3. CDR3 loop: CASSLGPDPNF. Written as DNA, the CDR3 is TGTGCCAGCAGCTTGGGGCCAGACCCTAACTTC.

This clone was counted once. The J gene is TRBJ1-1, the V gene TRBV5-4; 9 bases are shared with TRBD1. The CDR3 has 14 amino acids. Trimming at V came to 2 bases and at J to 4 bases, leaving 3 bases not matched to a gene. Per the germline V gene, CDR1 is SGHNT and CDR2 is YYREEE (reference sequence). The CDR3 bases are TGTGCCAGCAGCTTAGACAGGGGGGCCACTGAAGCTTTCTTT. Protein: CASSLDRGATEAFF.

The CDR3 DNA is TGTGCCAGCTCACCCCCCGGGCCAGGGGGCATCACTGAAGCTTTCTTT. This translates into CASSPPGPGGITEAFF. This rearrangement joins TRBV18 to TRBJ1-1; 8 bases are shared with TRBD1. Germline V gives CDR1 KGHSH, CDR2 LQKENI. This CDR3 comprises 16 residues. V trimming: 3 bases; J trimming: 4 bases; junction bases outside the gene matches: 10.

V is TRBV4-2 and J is TRBJ1-1; D is uncertain. V gave up 0 bases and J gave up 1 base, with 12 bases separating them. This CDR3 contains 16 residues. Germline-derived CDR1 and CDR2 are LGHNA and YNFKEQ. The CDR3 sequence: CASSQDLVNGNTEAFF. CDR3 sequence (DNA): TGTGCCAGCAGCCAAGATCTTGTGAACGGGAACACTGAAGCTTTCTTT.

This CDR3 is CASSPTVVGQGKYEQYF. The CDR3 coding sequence is TGTGCCAGCTCACCGACAGTTGTAGGACAGGGAAAGTACGAGCAGTACTTC. The V gene is TRBV18, the J gene TRBJ2-7, with 8 bases aligning to TRBD1. Trimming took 3 bases from V and 4 from J; bases not matched to a gene: 14. This CDR3 spans 17 amino acids. Germline V gives CDR1 KGHSH, CDR2 LQKENI.

This clone has only a few counts. This chain links TRBV19 with TRBJ1-1, with D uncertain. This CDR3 is 13 amino acids long. V was shortened by 7 bases and J by 0 bases, with 9 bases between the two germline ends. Germline CDR1 reads LNHDA; CDR2 reads SQIVND (reference sequence). In DNA form, the CDR3 reads TGTGCCAGTACTAGCAGATTGAACACTGAAGCTTTCTTT. Amino acid sequence: CASTSRLNTEAFF.

The V call is TRBV19, the J call TRBJ1-2; 7 nucleotides match TRBD1. This CDR3 region has 14 residues. Germline V CDR1 and CDR2: LNHDA, SQIVND (reference sequence). Trimming took 3 bases from V and 2 from J; bases not matched to a gene: 3. CDR3 bases: TGTGCCAGTAGTATCGCAGGGGGGAACTATGGCTACACCTTC. The encoded protein is CASSIAGGNYGYTF.

This sequence joins TRBV13 and TRBJ1-1, with D hard to call. This CDR3 comprises 14 residues. V gave up 2 bases and J gave up 6 bases, with 13 bases separating them. The germline CDR1 and CDR2 sequences are PRHDT and FYEKMQ (reference sequence). The CDR3 bases are TGTGCCAGCAGCTTATCGAACCTTCGGGCTGAAGCTTTCTTT. It yields the protein CASSLSNLRAEAFF.

This clone showed up just a few times. This chain connects TRBV7-9 to TRBJ2-1; 8 bases match TRBD2. The CDR3 runs 15 residues. Per the germline V gene, CDR1 is SEHNR and CDR2 is FQNEAQ (reference sequence). The J segment lost 6 bases and the V segment lost 0 bases, leaving 4 bases of the junction unmatched. The DNA for the CDR3 is TGTGCCAGCAGCTTAGCGTACCGGGAGGGCAATGAGCAGTTCTTC. Translation: CASSLAYREGNEQFF.

The chain carries TRBV2 and TRBJ1-2; D not certain. Germline V gene lookup returns CDR1 SNHLY and CDR2 FYNNEI. The CDR3 is made up of 13 amino acids. Trimming pared 5 bases from V and 5 bases from J, leaving 12 bases between. CDR3 loop: CASSSGNKYGYTF. For the CDR3, the DNA is TGTGCCAGCAGTTCCGGGAACAAGTATGGCTACACCTTC.

In this sample, this clone turned up once. In DNA, the CDR3 is TGTGCCAGCAGTTCCGACAGGGCGGCAGGCTACACCTTC. Its translation: CASSSDRAAGYTF. The chain recombines TRBV27 with TRBJ1-2, with 7 positions matching TRBD1. V dropped 4 bases and J dropped 8; count of bases not matched to a gene: 7. Germline-derived CDR1 and CDR2 are MNHEY and SMNVEV (reference sequence). The CDR3 totals 13 residues.

Comment on this clone: The same CDR3 arises from other DNA sequences in this sample as well. The chain joins TRBV7-2 to TRBJ2-5; 8 bases are a match to TRBD2. This CDR3 spans 14 amino acids. From germline, CDR1 is SGHTA and CDR2 FQGNSA. Germline trimming cut 5 bases from V and 5 bases from J; bases unmatched to any gene: 7. The CDR3 nucleotides read TGTGCCAGCAGCCCTACTAGCGGCGGGGAGACCCAGTACTTC. Translating it yields CASSPTSGGETQYF.

V is TRBV4-2 and J is TRBJ2-3, with 10 bases aligning to TRBD2. The CDR3 has 17 residues. The germline CDR1 and CDR2 sequences are LGHNA and YNFKEQ. Losses at the gene ends were 1 base for V and 0 bases for J; bases not matched to a gene: 4. The CDR3: CASSQGQAGGSTDTQYF. For the CDR3, the DNA is TGTGCCAGCAGCCAAGGGCAAGCGGGGGGGAGCACAGATACGCAGTATTTT.

V and J are TRBV4-3 and TRBJ2-3; a weak D match, TRBD2 (6 bases). Per germline, CDR1 LGHNA and CDR2 YSLEER. The CDR3 spans 16 residues. V was cut by 1 base and J by 3 bases, with 14 bases left in between. The CDR3 reads CASSQAVAGRTDTQYF. CDR3 in DNA: TGCGCCAGCAGCCAAGCGGTGGCAGGGAGGACAGATACGCAGTATTTT.

The V call is TRBV10-3, the J call TRBJ1-1, with D maybe TRBD1 (5 bases). V lost 0 bases, J lost 7 bases, and 15 bases lay in between. CDR1 and CDR2 from the germline V gene are ENHRY and SYGVKD. The CDR3 sequence is 15 residues long. DNA of the CDR3: TGTGCCATCAGTGAGTCAAACGCGGGGACGGATGAAGCTTTCTTT. Translation: CAISESNAGTDEAFF.

The genes are TRBV10-3 and TRBJ2-3, with a possible D match to TRBD2 (6 bases). V gave up 11 bases and J gave up 3 bases, with 21 bases separating them. CDR1 and CDR2 (germline): ENHRY, SYGVKD. The CDR3 length is 15 residues. This chain's CDR3 is CASSARSSDTDTQYF. The CDR3 DNA reads as TGTGCCTCCTCAGCCCGGTCTAGCGATACAGATACGCAGTATTTT.